This T cell receptor beta chain originates from a study of shared clonotypes between healthy human individuals. Study conclusions and caveats: Clonotype sharing across a few donors was observed for roughly 5% of naive CD4 clonotypes.

The protocol was immunoSEQ multiplex PCR, while the TCRdb copy is restricted to in-frame clones and leaves out a portion. The sample lists roughly 590,000 clones, 95% to 96% seen once, with about 0.11% in the top ten. Details on this clone: Its target is not known.

The naive CD8 population came from CD45RO-negative cells selected for CCR7, without terminally differentiated effector memory CD45RA+ cells. V lost 6 bases, J lost 4 bases, and 19 bases lay in between. The CDR3 is 15 amino acids. Germline CDR1 and CDR2: MNHEY and SMNVEV (reference sequence). The receptor comes from a woman in her thirties in good health. The J gene is TRBJ2-7, the V gene TRBV27, with D tentatively TRBD1 (6 bases). Sequencing was done on a sample of naive CD8+ T cells sorted from blood. DNA for the CDR3: TGTGCCAGCAGAAACCCGGGACAAAACGTGTACGAGCAGTACTTC. This sequence encodes CASRNPGQNVYEQYF.